This T cell receptor (beta chain) was recorded in a study of cytomegalovirus exposure and HLA in healthy donors. Study-wide background: The 120 or so validation repertoires used a platform that matched the one used for the 600 to 750 first-cohort repertoires, as a later analysis reported.

Assay: immunoSEQ multiplex PCR; the TCRdb copy retains only in-frame clones and omits some. Of roughly 120,000 clones listed, 94% are singletons. In the case of this clone: The antigen remains unidentified.

Study-wide results and caveats: Subsequent analysis of the roughly 120 validation repertoires found a tendency for first-cohort TCR clusters to co-occur. Cytomegalovirus status, reportedly, was diagnosed with high specificity and sensitivity by the classifier.

The sample was PBMCs. This clonotype was obtained from a woman between 18 and 29 years old in good health and CMV-seronegative.

The chain's CDR3 is CAWTDGQGTEAFF. As DNA, the CDR3 is TGTGCCTGGACAGACGGACAGGGGACTGAAGCTTTCTTT. The chain employs TRBV30 and TRBJ1-1; TRBD1 matches at 9 bases. The ends lost 4 bases at V and 5 bases at J; junction bases unmatched: 5. This CDR3 is built from 13 residues. The germline gives CDR1 GTSNPN, CDR2 SVGIG (reference sequence).